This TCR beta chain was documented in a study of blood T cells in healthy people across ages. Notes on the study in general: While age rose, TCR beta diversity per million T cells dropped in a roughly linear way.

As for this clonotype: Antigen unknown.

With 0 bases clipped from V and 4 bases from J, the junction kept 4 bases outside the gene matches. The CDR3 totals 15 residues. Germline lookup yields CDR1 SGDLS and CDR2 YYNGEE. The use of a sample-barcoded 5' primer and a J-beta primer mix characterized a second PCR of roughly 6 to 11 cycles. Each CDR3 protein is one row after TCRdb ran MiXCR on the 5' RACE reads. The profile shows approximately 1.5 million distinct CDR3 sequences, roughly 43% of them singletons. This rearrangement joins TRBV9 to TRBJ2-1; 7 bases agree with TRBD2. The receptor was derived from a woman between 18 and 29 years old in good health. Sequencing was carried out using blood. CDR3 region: CASSVVSGNYNEQFF. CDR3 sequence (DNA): TGTGCCAGCAGCGTAGTCAGCGGGAATTACAATGAGCAGTTCTTC.